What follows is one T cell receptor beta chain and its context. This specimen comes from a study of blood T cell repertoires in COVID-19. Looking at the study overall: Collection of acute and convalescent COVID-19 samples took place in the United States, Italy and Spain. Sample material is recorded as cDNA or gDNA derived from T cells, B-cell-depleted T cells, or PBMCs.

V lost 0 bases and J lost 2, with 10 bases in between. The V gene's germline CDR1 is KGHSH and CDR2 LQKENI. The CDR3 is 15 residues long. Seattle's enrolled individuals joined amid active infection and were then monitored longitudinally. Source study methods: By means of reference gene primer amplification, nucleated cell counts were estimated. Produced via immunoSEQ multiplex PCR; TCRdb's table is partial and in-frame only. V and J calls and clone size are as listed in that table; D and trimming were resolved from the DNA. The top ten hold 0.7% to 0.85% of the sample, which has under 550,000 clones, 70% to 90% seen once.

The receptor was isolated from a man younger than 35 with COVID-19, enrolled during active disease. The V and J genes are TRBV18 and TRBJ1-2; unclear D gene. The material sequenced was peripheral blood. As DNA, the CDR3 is TGTGCCAGCTCACCACCGGAGGCAGACAACTATGGCTACACCTTC. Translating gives CASSPPEADNYGYTF.